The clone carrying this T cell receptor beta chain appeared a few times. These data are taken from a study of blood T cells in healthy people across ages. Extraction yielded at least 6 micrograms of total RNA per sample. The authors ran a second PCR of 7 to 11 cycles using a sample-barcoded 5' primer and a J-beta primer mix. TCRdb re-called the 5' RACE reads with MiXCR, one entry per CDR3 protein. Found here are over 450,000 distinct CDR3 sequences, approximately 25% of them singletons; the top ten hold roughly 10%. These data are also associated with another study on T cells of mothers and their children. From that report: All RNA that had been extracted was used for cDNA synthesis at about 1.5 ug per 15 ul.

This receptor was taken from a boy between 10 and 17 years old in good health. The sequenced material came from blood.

CDR3 in amino acids: CAISSLGGQGFSGANVLTF. CDR3 bases: TGTGCCATCAGCTCATTGGGGGGACAGGGCTTCTCTGGGGCCAACGTCCTGACTTTC. The V and J genes are TRBV10-3 and TRBJ2-6, with TRBD1 matching 9 bases. V was pared by 6 bases and J by 0 bases, with 12 bases of the junction left unmatched. The germline V gene encodes CDR1 ENHRY and CDR2 SYGVKD. There are 19 residues in the CDR3.